The clone carrying this TCR beta chain was detected once. This sample was taken from a study of identifying expanded T cells in peripheral blood. Deletions cut 5 bases from V and 4 bases from J, with 12 bases between. Germline CDR1 reads LNHNV; CDR2 reads YYDKDF (reference sequence). This CDR3 has 13 amino acids. Collection occurred without any documented infections or immune events in donors. The data were produced by immunoSEQ multiplex PCR, yet TCRdb's version contains in-frame clones alone and is incomplete. The data contain roughly 82,000 clones, 84% of them singletons. Sequencing was carried out using blood. The receptor was isolated from a person aged 18 to 70 in good health. The chain links TRBV15 to TRBJ2-7; D may be TRBD2 (6 bases). The CDR3 DNA sequence: TGTGCCACCAGCCGAACCAGCGGGTACGAGCAGTACTTC. Translating it yields CATSRTSGYEQYF.